The 9 T cell receptor beta chains given below trace back to one sample, sequenced in a study of metastatic and nonmetastatic thyroid tumors. Not a single patient had been given any form of treatment at any point before undergoing thyroid surgery. TCRdb reassembled clones from the PCR reads with MiXCR. This table holds around 7,000 clones, 25% to 30% found once. The sample taken for sequencing was tumor tissue. The receptors derive from a female donor with papillary thyroid cancer or a benign thyroid nodule (not recorded which). Some clones in this sample may be carry-over from other donors' samples.

This clone has more than one count but fewer than ten. The V and J genes are TRBV7-8 and TRBJ2-1; D is ambiguous. CDR1 SGHVS and CDR2 FQNEAQ come from the germline V gene. V gave up 5 bases and J gave up 10 bases, with 18 bases separating them. The CDR3 is 14 amino acids. The CDR3: CASSTRHGAEEQFF. The CDR3 DNA reads TGTGCCAGCAGCACCCGACATGGCGCCGAAGAGCAGTTCTTC.

This chain joins TRBV30 and TRBJ2-2, with D tentatively TRBD2 (5 bases). CDR1 and CDR2 from the germline V gene are GTSNPN and SVGIG (reference sequence). The CDR3 runs to 13 residues. Trimming removed 7 bases from V and 4 bases from J, with 13 bases in between. CDR3 nucleotide sequence: TGTGCCTATGGCGGGCGGCTCACCGGGGAGCTGTTTTTT. As protein: CAYGGRLTGELFF.

This clone showed up just a few times. This chain joins TRBV10-1 and TRBJ1-2; tentatively, D is TRBD1 (6 bases). V was shortened by 7 bases and J by 1 base, with 13 bases between the two germline ends. Germline V lookup: CDR1 WNHNN, CDR2 SYGVQD (reference sequence). The CDR3 covers 14 residues. Here the CDR3 DNA reads TGCGCCAGCACGGGCAGGGGCGTTAACTATGGCTACACCTTC. Translation: CASTGRGVNYGYTF.

This clone was seen only a few times. The rearrangement links TRBV6-1 to TRBJ1-2; D may be TRBD1 (6 bases). CDR3 length: 15 amino acids. Trimming shortened V by 6 bases and J by 5 bases, and 19 bases separated the two germline ends. The germline gives CDR1 MNHNS, CDR2 SASEGT. CDR3 coding DNA: TGTGCCAGCAGACCCCGAAGACAGGCTACGTATGGCTACACCTTC. It yields the protein CASRPRRQATYGYTF.

The chain uses TRBV28 and TRBJ2-1; tentatively, D is TRBD1 or TRBD2 (5 bases each). Trimming removed 6 bases from V and 1 base from J, with 10 bases in between. The CDR3 is 14 residues long. Germline V lookup: CDR1 MDHEN, CDR2 SYDVKM. CDR3 in DNA: TGTGCCAGCAGCTGGGGACCTTCCTACAATGAGCAGTTCTTC. This encodes CASSWGPSYNEQFF.

Comment on this clone: The CDR3 end shows no conserved phenylalanine or tryptophan, and so a read error is likely. Because the CDR3's place on the DNA is in doubt, the DNA is left out and the CDR3 is given as listed by TCRdb. The rearrangement uses TRBV27 and TRBJ2-3; TRBD1, the D gene given by the table, was not confirmed from the DNA. Germline V lookup: CDR1 MNHEY, CDR2 SMNVEV (reference sequence). The CDR3 is 13 residues long, ends included. The CDR3 sequence: CATSLNRADTQSC.

The chain links TRBV7-8 to TRBJ2-7, with 8 positions matching TRBD1. Unmatched junction bases numbered 13, after V lost 6 bases and J lost 6 bases. The CDR3 spans 15 residues. Per germline, CDR1 SGHVS and CDR2 FQNEAQ. The CDR3 coding sequence is TGTGCCAGCAGACCCCAGGGGGCGCTTGCCAGCGAGCAGTACTTC. It codes for CASRPQGALASEQYF.

This chain joins TRBV11-2 and TRBJ2-2; a possible D gene is TRBD2 (5 bases). The ends were cut back, 1 base at V and 4 bases at J, with 10 bases in the middle. Germline loops: CDR1 SGHAT, CDR2 FQNNGV. This CDR3 is built from 15 residues. CDR3 amino acids: CASSLVGRGTGELFF. The CDR3, as DNA: TGTGCCAGCAGCTTAGTCGGTCGGGGCACCGGGGAGCTGTTTTTT. Using reference TRBV11-2 and TRBJ2-2 for the parts outside the CDR3, the full variable domain is EAGVAQSPRYKIIEKRQSVAFWCNPISGHATLYWYQQILGQGPKLLIQFQNNGVVDDSQLPKDRFSAERLKGVDSTLKIQPAKLEDSAVYLCASSLVGRGTGELFFGEGSRLTVL.

A few counts support this clone. The chain has TRBV6-1 and TRBJ2-7; D is unresolved. The V gene lost 6 bases and the J gene lost 6 bases, with 12 bases spanning the gap. CDR3 length equals 12 residues. Germline V gives CDR1 MNHNS, CDR2 SASEGT. CDR3 sequence: CASSSTMSEQYF. CDR3 bases: TGTGCCAGCAGCAGTACAATGAGCGAGCAGTACTTC.